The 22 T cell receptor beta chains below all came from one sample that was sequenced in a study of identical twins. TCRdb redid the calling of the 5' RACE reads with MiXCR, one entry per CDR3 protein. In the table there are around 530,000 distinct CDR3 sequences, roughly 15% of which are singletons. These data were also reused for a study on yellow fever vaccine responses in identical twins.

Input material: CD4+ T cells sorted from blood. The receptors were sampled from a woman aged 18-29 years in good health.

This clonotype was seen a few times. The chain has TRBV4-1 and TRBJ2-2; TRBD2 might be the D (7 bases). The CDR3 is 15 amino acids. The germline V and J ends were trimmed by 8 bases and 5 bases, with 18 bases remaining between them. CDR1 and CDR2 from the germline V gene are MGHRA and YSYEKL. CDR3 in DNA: TGCGCCAGCGGGCTGGGGGGGCCAGGGACCGGGGAGCTGTTTTTT. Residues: CASGLGGPGTGELFF.

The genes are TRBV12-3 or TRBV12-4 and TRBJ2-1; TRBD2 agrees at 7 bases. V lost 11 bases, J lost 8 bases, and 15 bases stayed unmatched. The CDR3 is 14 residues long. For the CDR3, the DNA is TGTGCCTCCCGGGCGGGGGAGACCTTCGATGAGCAGTTCTTC. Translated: CASRAGETFDEQFF.

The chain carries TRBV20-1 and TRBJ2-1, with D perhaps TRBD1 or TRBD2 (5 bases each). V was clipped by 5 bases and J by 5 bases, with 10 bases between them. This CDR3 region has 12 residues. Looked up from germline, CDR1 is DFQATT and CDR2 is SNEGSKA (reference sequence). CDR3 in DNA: TGCAGTGCTGGGACCGATCACAATGAGCAGTTCTTC. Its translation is CSAGTDHNEQFF.

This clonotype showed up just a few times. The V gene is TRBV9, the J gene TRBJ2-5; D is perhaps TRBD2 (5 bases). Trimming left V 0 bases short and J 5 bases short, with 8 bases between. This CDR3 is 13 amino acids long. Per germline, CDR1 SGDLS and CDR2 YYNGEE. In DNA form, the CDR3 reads TGTGCCAGCAGCGTAGGGACTCTTGAGACCCAGTACTTC. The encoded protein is CASSVGTLETQYF.

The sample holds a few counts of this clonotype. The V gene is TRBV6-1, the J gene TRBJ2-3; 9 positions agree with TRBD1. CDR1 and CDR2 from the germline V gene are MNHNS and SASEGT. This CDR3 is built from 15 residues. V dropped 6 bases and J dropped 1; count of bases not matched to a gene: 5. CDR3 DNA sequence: TGTGCCAGCAGGGACAGGGGATGGGGCACAGATACGCAGTATTTT. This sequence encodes CASRDRGWGTDTQYF.

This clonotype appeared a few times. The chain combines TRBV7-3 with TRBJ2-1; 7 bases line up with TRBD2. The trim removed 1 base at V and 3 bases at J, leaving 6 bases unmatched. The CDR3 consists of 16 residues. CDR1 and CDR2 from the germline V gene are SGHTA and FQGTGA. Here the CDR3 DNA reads TGTGCCAGCAGCTTAAGACCACCGGGAGGCTACAATGAGCAGTTCTTC. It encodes CASSLRPPGGYNEQFF.

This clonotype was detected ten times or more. The CDR3 sequence: CASSLADRAYNSPLHF. CDR3 nucleotide sequence: TGTGCCAGCAGCCTAGCGGACAGGGCCTATAATTCACCCCTCCACTTT. The chain recombines TRBV3-1 with TRBJ1-6; 8 bases map to TRBD1. The CDR3 extends over 16 amino acids. The germline V gene has CDR1 LGHDT and CDR2 YNNKEL (reference sequence). Trimming removed 4 bases from V and 2 bases from J; junction bases left unmatched: 4.

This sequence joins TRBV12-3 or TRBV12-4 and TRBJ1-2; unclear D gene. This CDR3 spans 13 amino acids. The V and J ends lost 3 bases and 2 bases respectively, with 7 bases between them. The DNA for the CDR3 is TGTGCCAGCAGTTTGGAGTCCAACTATGGCTACACCTTC. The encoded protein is CASSLESNYGYTF.

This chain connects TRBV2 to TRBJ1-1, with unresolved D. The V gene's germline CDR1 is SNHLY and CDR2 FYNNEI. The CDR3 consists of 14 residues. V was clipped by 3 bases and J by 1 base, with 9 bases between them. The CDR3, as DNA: TGTGCCAGCAGTGACGCGGTATGGAACACTGAAGCTTTCTTT. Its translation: CASSDAVWNTEAFF.

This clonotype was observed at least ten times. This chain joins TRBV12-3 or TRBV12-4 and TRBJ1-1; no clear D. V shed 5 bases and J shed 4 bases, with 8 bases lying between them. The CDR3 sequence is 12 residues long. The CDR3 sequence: CASSPWGTEAFF. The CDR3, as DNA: TGTGCCAGCAGTCCCTGGGGCACTGAAGCTTTCTTT.

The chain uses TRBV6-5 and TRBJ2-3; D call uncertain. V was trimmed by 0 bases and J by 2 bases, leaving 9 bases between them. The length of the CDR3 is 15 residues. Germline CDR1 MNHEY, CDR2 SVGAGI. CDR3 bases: TGTGCCAGCAGTTACTCATGGGGTCTCACAGATACGCAGTATTTT. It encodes CASSYSWGLTDTQYF.

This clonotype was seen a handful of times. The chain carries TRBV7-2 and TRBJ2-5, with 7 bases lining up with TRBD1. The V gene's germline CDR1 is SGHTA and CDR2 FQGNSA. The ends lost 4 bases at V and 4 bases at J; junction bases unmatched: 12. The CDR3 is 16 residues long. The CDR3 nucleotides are TGTGCCAGCAGCTCGAAACGGACAGGCCCTCTAGAGACCCAGTACTTC. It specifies CASSSKRTGPLETQYF.

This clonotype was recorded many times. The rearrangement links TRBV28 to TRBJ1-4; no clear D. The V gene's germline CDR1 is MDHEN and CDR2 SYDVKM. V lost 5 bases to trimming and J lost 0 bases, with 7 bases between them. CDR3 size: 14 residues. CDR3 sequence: CASSHSATNEKLFF. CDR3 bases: TGTGCCAGCAGTCACAGTGCAACTAATGAAAAACTGTTTTTT.

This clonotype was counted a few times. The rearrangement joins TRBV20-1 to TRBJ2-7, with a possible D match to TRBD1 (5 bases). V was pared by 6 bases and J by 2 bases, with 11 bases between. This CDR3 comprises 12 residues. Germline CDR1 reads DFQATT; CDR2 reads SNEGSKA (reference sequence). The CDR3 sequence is CSAQGRAYEQYV. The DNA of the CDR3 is TGCAGTGCGCAGGGAAGGGCCTACGAGCAGTACGTC.

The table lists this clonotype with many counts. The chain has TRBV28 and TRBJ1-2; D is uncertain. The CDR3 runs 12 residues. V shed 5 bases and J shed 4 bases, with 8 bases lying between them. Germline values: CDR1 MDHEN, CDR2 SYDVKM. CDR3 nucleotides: TGTGCCAGCAGTGTTGGGGTCTATGGCTACACCTTC. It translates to CASSVGVYGYTF.

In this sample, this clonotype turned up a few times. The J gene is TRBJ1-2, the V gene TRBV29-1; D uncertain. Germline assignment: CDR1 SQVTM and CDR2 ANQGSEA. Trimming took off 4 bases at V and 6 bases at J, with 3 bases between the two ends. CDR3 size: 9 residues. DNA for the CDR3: TGCAGCGTTGTAGATGGCTACACCTTC. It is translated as CSVVDGYTF.

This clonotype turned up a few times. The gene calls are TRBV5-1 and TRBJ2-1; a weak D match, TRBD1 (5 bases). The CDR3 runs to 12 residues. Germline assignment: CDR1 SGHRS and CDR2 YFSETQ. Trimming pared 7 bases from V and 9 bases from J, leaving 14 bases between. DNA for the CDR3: TGCGCCAGCGGGCAGGGATTGGCTGAGCAGTTCTTC. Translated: CASGQGLAEQFF.

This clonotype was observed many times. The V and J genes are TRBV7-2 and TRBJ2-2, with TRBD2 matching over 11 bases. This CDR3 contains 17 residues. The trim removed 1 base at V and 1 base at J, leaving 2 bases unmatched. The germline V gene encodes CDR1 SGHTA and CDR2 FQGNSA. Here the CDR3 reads CASSLGGTSGNTGELFF. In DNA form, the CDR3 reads TGTGCCAGCAGCTTAGGAGGGACTAGCGGGAACACCGGGGAGCTGTTTTTT.

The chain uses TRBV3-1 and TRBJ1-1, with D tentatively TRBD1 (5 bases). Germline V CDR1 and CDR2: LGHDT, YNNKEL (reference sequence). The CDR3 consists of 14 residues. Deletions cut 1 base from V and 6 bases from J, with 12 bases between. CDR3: CASSQGGSRAEAFF. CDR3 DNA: TGTGCCAGCAGCCAAGGGGGGAGTAGGGCTGAAGCTTTCTTT.

The CDR3 DNA reads as TGTGCCATCAGTGAGTCGGAGACAGGGCACCAGCCCCAGCATTTT. It specifies CAISESETGHQPQHF. The chain carries TRBV10-3 and TRBJ1-5, with 7 bases identical to TRBD1. V lost 0 bases to trimming and J lost 7 bases; unmatched junction nucleotides: 6. The V gene's germline CDR1 is ENHRY and CDR2 SYGVKD. The CDR3 covers 15 residues.

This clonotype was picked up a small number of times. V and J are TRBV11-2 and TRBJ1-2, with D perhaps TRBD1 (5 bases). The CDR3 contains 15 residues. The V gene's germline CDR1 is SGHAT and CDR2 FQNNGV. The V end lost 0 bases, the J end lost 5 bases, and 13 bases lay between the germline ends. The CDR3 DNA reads TGTGCCAGCAGCTTAGATCAGACCCAGGGTTATGGCTACACCTTC. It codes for CASSLDQTQGYGYTF.

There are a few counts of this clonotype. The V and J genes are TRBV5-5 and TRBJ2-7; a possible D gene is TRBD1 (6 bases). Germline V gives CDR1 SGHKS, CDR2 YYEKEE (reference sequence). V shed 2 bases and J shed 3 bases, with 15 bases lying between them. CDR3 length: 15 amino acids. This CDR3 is CASSFTRGTIYEQYF. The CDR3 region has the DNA TGTGCCAGCAGCTTTACCAGGGGCACGATCTACGAGCAGTACTTC.